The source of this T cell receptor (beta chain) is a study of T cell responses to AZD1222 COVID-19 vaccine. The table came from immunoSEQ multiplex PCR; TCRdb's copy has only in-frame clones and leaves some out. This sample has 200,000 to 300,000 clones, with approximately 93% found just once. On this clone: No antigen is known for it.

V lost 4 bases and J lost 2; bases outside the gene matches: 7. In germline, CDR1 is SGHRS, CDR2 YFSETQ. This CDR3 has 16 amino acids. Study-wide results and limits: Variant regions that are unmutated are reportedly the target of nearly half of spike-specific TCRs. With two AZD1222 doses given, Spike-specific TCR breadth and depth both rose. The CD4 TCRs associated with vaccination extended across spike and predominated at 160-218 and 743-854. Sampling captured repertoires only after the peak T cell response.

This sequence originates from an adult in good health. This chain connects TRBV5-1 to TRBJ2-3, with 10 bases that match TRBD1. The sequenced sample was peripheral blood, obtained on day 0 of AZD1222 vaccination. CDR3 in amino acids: CASSTGTGVFTDTQYF. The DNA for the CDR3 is TGCGCCAGCAGCACCGGGACAGGGGTCTTCACAGATACGCAGTATTTT.